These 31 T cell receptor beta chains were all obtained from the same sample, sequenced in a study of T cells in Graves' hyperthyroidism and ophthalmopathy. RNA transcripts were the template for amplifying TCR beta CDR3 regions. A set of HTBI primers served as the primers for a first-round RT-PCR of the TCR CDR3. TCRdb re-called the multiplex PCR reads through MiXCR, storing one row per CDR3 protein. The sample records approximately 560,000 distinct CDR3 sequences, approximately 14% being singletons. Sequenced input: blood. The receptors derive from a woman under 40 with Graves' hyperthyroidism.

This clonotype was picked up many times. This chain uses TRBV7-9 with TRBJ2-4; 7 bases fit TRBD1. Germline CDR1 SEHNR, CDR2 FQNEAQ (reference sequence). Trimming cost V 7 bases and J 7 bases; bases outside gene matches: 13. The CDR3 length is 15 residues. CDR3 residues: CASTGERGRANIQYF. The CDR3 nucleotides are TGTGCCAGCACCGGAGAGAGGGGGCGCGCTAACATTCAGTACTTC.

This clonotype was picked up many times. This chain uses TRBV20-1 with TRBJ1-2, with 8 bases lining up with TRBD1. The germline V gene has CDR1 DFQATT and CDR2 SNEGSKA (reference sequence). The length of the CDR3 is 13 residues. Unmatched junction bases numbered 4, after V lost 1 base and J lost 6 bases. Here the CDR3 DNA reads TGCAGTGCTAGAGCCGAGACAGGGGATGGCTACACCTTC. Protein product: CSARAETGDGYTF.

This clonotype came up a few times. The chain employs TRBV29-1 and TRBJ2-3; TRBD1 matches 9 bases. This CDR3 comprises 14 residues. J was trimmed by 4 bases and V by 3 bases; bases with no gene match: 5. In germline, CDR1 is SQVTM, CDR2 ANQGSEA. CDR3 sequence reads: CSVDRDRVSDTQYF. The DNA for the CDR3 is TGCAGCGTTGATAGGGACAGGGTCTCAGATACGCAGTATTTT.

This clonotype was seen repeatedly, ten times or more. The CDR3 region is CALSRRDEQFF. The CDR3 region has the DNA TGTGCCTTGTCCAGACGGGATGAGCAGTTCTTC. The gene calls are TRBV30 and TRBJ2-1; D is undetermined. V was trimmed by 7 bases and J by 8 bases, leaving 12 bases between them. The CDR3 runs to 11 residues. Germline V gene data show CDR1 as GTSNPN and CDR2 as SVGIG (reference sequence).

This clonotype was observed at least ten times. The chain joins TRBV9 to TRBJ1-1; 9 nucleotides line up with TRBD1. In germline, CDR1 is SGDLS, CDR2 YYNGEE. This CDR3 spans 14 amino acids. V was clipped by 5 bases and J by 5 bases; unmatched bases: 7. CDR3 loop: CASSPTGGKTEAFF. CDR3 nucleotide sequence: TGTGCCAGCAGTCCTACAGGGGGCAAGACTGAAGCTTTCTTT.

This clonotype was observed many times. CDR3 bases: TGTGCTAGTGGTCTTGGCCCGACTGACTCTGAGGGAGAGCAGTACTTC. Translating gives CASGLGPTDSEGEQYF. The chain uses TRBV12-5 and TRBJ2-7; the D gene is possibly TRBD2 (5 bases). There are 16 residues in the CDR3. Germline CDR1 LGHNT, CDR2 FRNRAP. V was clipped by 5 bases and J by 7 bases, with 24 bases between them.

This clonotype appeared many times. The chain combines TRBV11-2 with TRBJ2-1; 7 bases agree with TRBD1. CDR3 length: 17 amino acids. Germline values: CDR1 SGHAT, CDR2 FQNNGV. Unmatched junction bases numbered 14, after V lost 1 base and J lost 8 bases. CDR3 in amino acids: CASSLGRRVTGAHEQFF. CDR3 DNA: TGTGCCAGCAGCTTAGGGCGGCGGGTCACAGGGGCCCATGAGCAGTTCTTC.

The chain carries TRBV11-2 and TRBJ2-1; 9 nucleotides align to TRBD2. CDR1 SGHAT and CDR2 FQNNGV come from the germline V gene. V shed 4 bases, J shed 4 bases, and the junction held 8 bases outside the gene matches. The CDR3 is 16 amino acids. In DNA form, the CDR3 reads TGTGCCAGCAGCTCCCCGGGACTAGCTTCTTACAATGAGCAGTTCTTC. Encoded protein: CASSSPGLASYNEQFF.

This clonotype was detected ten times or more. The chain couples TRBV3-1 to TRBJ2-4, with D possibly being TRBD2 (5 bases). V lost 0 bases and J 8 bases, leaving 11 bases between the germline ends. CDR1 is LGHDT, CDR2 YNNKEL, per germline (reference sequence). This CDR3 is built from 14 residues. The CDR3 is CASSQDTTGDIQYF. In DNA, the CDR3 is TGTGCCAGCAGCCAAGACACAACCGGGGACATTCAGTACTTC.

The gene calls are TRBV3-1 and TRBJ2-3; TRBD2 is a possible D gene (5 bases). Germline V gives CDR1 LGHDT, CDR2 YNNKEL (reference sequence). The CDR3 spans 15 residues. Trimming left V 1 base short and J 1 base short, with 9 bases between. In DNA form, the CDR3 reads TGTGCCAGCAGCCAAGTTACCGGGGGCACAGATACGCAGTATTTT. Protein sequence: CASSQVTGGTDTQYF.

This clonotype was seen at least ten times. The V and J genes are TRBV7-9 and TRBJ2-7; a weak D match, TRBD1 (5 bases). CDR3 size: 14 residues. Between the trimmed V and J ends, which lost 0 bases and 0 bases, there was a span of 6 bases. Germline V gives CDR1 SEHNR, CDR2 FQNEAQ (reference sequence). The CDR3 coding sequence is TGTGCCAGCAGCTTAGCAGGGGACTCCTACGAGCAGTACTTC. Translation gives CASSLAGDSYEQYF.

DNA for the CDR3: TGTGCCAGCTCACCAGAGGGACTAGGGGAACGGTATGGCTACACCTTC. This gives the protein CASSPEGLGERYGYTF. The gene calls are TRBV18 and TRBJ1-2; D might be TRBD1 (5 bases). Trimming removed 2 bases from V and 5 bases from J, with 18 bases in between. The CDR3 has 16 residues. Germline CDR1 is KGHSH and CDR2 is LQKENI.

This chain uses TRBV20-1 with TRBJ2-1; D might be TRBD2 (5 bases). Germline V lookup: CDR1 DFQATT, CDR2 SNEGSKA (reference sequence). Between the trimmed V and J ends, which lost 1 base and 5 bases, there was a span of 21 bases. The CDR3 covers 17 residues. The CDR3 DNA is TGCAGTGCTAGAGGAAACGGGAAGGCTAGGTTAAACAATGAGCAGTTCTTC. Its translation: CSARGNGKARLNNEQFF.

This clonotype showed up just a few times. CDR3 loop: CASSRRQATGELFF. The CDR3 nucleotides are TGTGCCAGTAGTAGAAGACAGGCAACCGGGGAGCTGTTTTTT. The genes are TRBV19 and TRBJ2-2; TRBD1 is a possible D gene (6 bases). V lost 4 bases and J 5 bases, leaving 11 bases between the germline ends. Germline lookup yields CDR1 LNHDA and CDR2 SQIVND (reference sequence). The CDR3 covers 14 residues.

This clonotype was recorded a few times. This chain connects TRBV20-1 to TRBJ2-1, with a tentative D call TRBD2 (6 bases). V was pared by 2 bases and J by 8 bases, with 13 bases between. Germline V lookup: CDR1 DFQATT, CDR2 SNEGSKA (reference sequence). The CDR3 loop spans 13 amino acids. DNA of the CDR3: TGCAGTGCTAGACGGGAGAGAAGGGATGAGCAGTTCTTC. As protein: CSARRERRDEQFF.

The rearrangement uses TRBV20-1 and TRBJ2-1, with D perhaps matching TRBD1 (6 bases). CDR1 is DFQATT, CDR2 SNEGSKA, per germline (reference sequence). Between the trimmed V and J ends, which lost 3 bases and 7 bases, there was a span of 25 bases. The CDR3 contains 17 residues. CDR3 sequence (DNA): TGCAGTGCTAGGGGACCACAGGGAACCCCCCCACGGAATGAGCAGTTCTTC. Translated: CSARGPQGTPPRNEQFF.

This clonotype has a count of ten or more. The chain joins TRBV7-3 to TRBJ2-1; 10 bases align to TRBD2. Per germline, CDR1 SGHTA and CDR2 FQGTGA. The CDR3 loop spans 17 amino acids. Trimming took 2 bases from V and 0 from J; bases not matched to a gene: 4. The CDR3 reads CASSLGLAESSYNEQFF. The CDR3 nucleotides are TGTGCCAGCAGCTTAGGACTAGCGGAGTCCTCCTACAATGAGCAGTTCTTC.

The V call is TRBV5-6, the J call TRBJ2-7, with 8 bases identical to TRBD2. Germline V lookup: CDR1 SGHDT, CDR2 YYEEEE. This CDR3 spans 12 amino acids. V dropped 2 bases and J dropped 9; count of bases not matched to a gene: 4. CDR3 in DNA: TGTGCCAGCAGCTTCATAGCGGGACTGCAGTACTTC. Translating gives CASSFIAGLQYF.

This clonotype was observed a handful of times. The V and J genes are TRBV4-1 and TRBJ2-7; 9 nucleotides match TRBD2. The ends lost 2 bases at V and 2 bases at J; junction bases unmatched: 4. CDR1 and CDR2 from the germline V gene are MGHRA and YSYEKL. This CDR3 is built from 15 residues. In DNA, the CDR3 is TGCGCCAGCAGCCAAAGGACTAGCGATGCCTACGAGCAGTACTTC. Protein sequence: CASSQRTSDAYEQYF.

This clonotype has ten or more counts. CDR3 DNA sequence: TGTGCCAGCAGTGAACCGAGGGGGGCGCCCGGCTACACCTTC. Translating gives CASSEPRGAPGYTF. The genes are TRBV6-1 and TRBJ1-2; a possible D gene is TRBD1 (6 bases). This CDR3 comprises 14 residues. Trimming pared 2 bases from V and 8 bases from J, leaving 15 bases between. Germline CDR1 reads MNHNS; CDR2 reads SASEGT.

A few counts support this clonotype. For the CDR3, the DNA is TGTGCCAGCAGGGAAGGGCTAGGGCCACCCGGGGAGCTGTTTTTT. Protein sequence: CASREGLGPPGELFF. The chain employs TRBV9 and TRBJ2-2; D is unresolved. The germline V gene has CDR1 SGDLS and CDR2 YYNGEE. V shed 5 bases and J shed 6 bases, with 17 bases lying between them. CDR3 length: 15 residues.

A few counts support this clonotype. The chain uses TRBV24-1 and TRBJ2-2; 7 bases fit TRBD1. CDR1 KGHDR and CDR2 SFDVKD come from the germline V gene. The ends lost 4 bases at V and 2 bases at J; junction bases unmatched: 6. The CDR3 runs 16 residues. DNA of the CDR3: TGTGCCACCAGTGACACAAGACAGGGTAACACCGGGGAGCTGTTTTTT. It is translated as CATSDTRQGNTGELFF.

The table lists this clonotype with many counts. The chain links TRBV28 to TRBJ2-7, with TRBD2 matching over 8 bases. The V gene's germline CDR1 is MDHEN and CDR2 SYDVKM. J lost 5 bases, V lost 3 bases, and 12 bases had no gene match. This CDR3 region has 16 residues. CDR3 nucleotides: TGTGCCAGCAGTTTTGATAGCGGGAACGCCCTCCACGAGCAGTACTTC. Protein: CASSFDSGNALHEQYF.

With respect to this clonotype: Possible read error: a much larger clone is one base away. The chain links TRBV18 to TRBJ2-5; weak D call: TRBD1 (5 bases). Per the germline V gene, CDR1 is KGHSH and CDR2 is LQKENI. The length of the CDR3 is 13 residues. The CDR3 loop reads CASSGAEQEAQYF. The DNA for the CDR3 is TGTGCCAGCTCAGGGGCAGAACAAGAGGCCCAGTACTTC.

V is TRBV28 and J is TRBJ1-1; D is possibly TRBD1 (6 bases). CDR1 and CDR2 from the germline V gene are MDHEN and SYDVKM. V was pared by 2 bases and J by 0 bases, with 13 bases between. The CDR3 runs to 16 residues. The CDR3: CASSLRGRGVNTEAFF. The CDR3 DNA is TGTGCCAGCAGTTTAAGGGGCAGGGGAGTGAACACTGAAGCTTTCTTT. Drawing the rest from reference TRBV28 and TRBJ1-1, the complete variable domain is DVKVTQSSRYLVKRTGEKVFLECVQDMDHENMFWYRQDPGLGLRLIYFSYDVKMKEKGDIPEGYSVSREKKERFSLILESASTNQTSMYLCASSLRGRGVNTEAFFGQGTRLTVV.

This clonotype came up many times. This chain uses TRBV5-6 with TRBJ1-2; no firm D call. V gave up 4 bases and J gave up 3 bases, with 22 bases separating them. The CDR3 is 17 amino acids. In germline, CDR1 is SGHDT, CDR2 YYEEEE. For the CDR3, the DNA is TGTGCCAGCAGCCTTTTCGGGGTGTCTGGGGTCGACTATGGCTACACCTTC. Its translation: CASSLFGVSGVDYGYTF.

CDR3 DNA sequence: TGCGCCAGCAGCACCCGGACAGGGGGCATCCACAATGAGCAGTTCTTC. The encoded protein is CASSTRTGGIHNEQFF. The genes are TRBV4-1 and TRBJ2-1, with 11 bases that match TRBD1. This CDR3 has 16 amino acids. Germline V gene data show CDR1 as MGHRA and CDR2 as YSYEKL. The V gene end was trimmed by 5 bases and the J gene end by 5 bases; junction bases not matched to a gene: 8.

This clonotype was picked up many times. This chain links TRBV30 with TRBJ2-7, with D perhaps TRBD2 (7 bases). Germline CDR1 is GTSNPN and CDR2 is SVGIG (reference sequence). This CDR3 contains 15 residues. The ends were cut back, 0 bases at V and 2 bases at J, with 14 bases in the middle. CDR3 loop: CAWSVGGGGTYEQYF. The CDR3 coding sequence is TGTGCCTGGAGTGTCGGAGGGGGGGGAACCTACGAGCAGTACTTC. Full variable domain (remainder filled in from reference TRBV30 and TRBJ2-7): SQTIHQWPATLVQPVGSPLSLECTVEGTSNPNLYWYRQAAGRGLQLLFYSVGIGQISSEVPQNLSASRPQDRQFILSSKKLLLSDSGFYLCAWSVGGGGTYEQYFGPGTRLTVT.

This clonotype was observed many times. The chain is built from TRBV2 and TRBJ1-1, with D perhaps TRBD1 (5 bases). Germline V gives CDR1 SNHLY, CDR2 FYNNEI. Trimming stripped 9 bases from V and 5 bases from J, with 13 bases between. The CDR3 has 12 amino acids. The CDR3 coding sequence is TGTGCCAGGGGGGGATCGAGAACTGAAGCTTTCTTT. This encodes CARGGSRTEAFF.

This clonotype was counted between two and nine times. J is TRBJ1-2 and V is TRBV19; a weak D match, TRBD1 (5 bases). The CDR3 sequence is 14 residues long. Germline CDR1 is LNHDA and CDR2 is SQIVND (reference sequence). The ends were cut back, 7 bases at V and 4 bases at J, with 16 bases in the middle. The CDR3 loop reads CASTPGPDSYGYTF. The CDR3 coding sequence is TGTGCCAGTACCCCGGGACCGGATTCCTATGGCTACACCTTC.

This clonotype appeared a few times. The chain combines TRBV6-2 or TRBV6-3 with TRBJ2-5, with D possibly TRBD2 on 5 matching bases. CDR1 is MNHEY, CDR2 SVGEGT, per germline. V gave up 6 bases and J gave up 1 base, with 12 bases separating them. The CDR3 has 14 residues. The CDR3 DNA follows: TGTGCCAGCAGGGCACCAGAGGGCCAAGAGACCCAGTACTTC. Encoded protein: CASRAPEGQETQYF.